Below are 27 T cell receptor beta chains sequenced from a single sample in a study of Ad26.COV2.S vaccination and SARS-CoV-2 variants. Profiled with immunoSEQ multiplex PCR; TCRdb holds only in-frame clones, not every one. This table has some 290,000 clones, approximately 80% appearing once. Treatment: 15 to 20 received Ad26.COV2.S at low or high dose, single or two shots; a few received placebo; per-sample allocation not given. All samples were drawn on day 63, counting from the first vaccine or placebo injection. The specimen comprised peripheral blood, sampled in a trial of Ad26.COV2.S vaccine versus placebo. The receptors come from a person between 18 and 60 years old who received the Ad26.COV2.S COVID-19 vaccine or a placebo.

The chain employs TRBV10-2 and TRBJ2-2; D gene uncertain. Trimming removed 8 bases from V and 2 bases from J, with 15 bases in between. CDR3 length equals 15 residues. The germline CDR1 and CDR2 sequences are WSHSY and SAAADI. In DNA, the CDR3 is TGCGCCAGCCTAGAGTTGGGCTCAAACACCGGGGAGCTGTTTTTT. This codes for CASLELGSNTGELFF.

The chain carries TRBV5-4 and TRBJ1-6; possibly TRBD1 for D (5 bases). The germline gives CDR1 SGHNT, CDR2 YYREEE (reference sequence). The V gene lost 4 bases and the J gene lost 8 bases, with 13 bases spanning the gap. The CDR3 covers 14 residues. In DNA form, the CDR3 reads TGTGCCAGCAGCCCCGGGGCAGGGTATTCACCCCTCCACTTT. Protein: CASSPGAGYSPLHF.

The chain has TRBV9 and TRBJ1-4; weak D call: TRBD1 (5 bases). V was trimmed by 4 bases and J by 0 bases, leaving 13 bases between them. The CDR3 is 16 residues long. The germline V gene encodes CDR1 SGDLS and CDR2 YYNGEE. In DNA form, the CDR3 reads TGTGCCAGCAGCCCTGGGACTCTCGCAACTAATGAAAAACTGTTTTTT. Translation gives CASSPGTLATNEKLFF.

The rearrangement uses TRBV5-1 and TRBJ1-1; D is uncertain. Trimming removed 0 bases from V and 0 bases from J, with 12 bases in between. The CDR3 spans 16 residues. Germline CDR1 SGHRS, CDR2 YFSETQ. The CDR3 DNA reads as TGCGCCAGCAGCTTGGGTTCCTGGGAGATGAACACTGAAGCTTTCTTT. Amino acids: CASSLGSWEMNTEAFF.

Turning to this clone: At one end, the junction sequence differs from germline, possibly due to a read error. This rearrangement joins TRBV6-9 to TRBJ1-5; D unresolved. The CDR3 length is 19 residues. Germline lookup yields CDR1 MNHGY and CDR2 SVAAGI. Here the CDR3 DNA reads TGTGCCAGCAATTATTGGGCACAGTGCCTACCTTATAGCAATCAGCCCCAGCATTTT. Its protein is CASNYWAQCLPYSNQPQHF.

In its sample, this clone was seen a few times. The chain uses TRBV4-1 and TRBJ2-2; no clear D. The CDR3 consists of 18 residues. Trimming cost V 6 bases and J 4 bases, with 24 bases left between them. Germline CDR1 is MGHRA and CDR2 is YSYEKL. The CDR3 loop is CASRLTPNVPHGTGELFF. The CDR3 DNA reads TGCGCCAGCAGGCTAACGCCCAACGTCCCACATGGCACCGGGGAGCTGTTTTTT.

V and J are TRBV7-3 and TRBJ2-3, with 10 bases lining up with TRBD2. CDR1 SGHTA and CDR2 FQGTGA come from the germline V gene. The CDR3 has 16 amino acids. V gave up 5 bases and J gave up 5 bases; unmatched junction bases: 10. CDR3 region: CASSPHGSGGVDTQYF. In DNA form, the CDR3 reads TGTGCCAGCAGCCCCCATGGAAGCGGGGGGGTAGATACGCAGTATTTT.

The chain employs TRBV6-6 and TRBJ2-2; 7 bases map to TRBD1. After removal of 8 bases from V and 0 bases from J, the junction contained 3 bases not matched to a gene. The CDR3 spans 14 residues. Germline lookup yields CDR1 MNHNY and CDR2 SVGAGI (reference sequence). CDR3 region: CASGGQTNTGELFF. CDR3 DNA sequence: TGTGCCAGCGGGGGACAGACGAACACCGGGGAGCTGTTTTTT.

This chain joins TRBV6-5 and TRBJ1-3; D uncertain. This CDR3 spans 16 amino acids. Germline assignment: CDR1 MNHEY and CDR2 SVGAGI. Between the trimmed V and J ends, which lost 0 bases and 0 bases, there was a span of 9 bases. The DNA for the CDR3 is TGTGCCAGCAGTTACTCACGGGCCCCCTCTGGAAACACCATATATTTT. Protein product: CASSYSRAPSGNTIYF.

The rearrangement uses TRBV10-3 and TRBJ1-5; D remains ambiguous. Germline values: CDR1 ENHRY, CDR2 SYGVKD. V lost 2 bases, J lost 5 bases, and 7 bases lay in between. The length of the CDR3 is 13 residues. This CDR3 reads CAISESRDQPQHF. The CDR3 region has the DNA TGTGCCATCAGTGAGAGTAGGGATCAGCCCCAGCATTTT.

The chain employs TRBV6-6 and TRBJ1-5, with 9 bases that match TRBD1. The V segment lost 8 bases and the J segment 4 bases; nucleotides outside the gene matches: 3. Germline values: CDR1 MNHNY, CDR2 SVGAGI (reference sequence). The CDR3 sequence is 13 residues long. The CDR3 DNA sequence: TGTGCCAGCGGACAGGGGTCGAATCAGCCCCAGCATTTT. This encodes CASGQGSNQPQHF.

Many counts were recorded for this clone. The chain couples TRBV7-3 to TRBJ2-1; D possibly corresponds to TRBD1 (6 bases). This CDR3 region has 17 residues. Germline CDR1 reads SGHTA; CDR2 reads FQGTGA. Trimming stripped 5 bases from V and 5 bases from J, with 22 bases between. The CDR3 nucleotides are TGTGCCAGCAGCCTCGGACAGTCCCCCTTCGGAGACAATGAGCAGTTCTTC. Translated, it gives CASSLGQSPFGDNEQFF.

This clone was seen a few times. V is TRBV2 and J is TRBJ2-2; a weak D match, TRBD1 (5 bases). CDR3 length: 16 amino acids. Germline V gene lookup returns CDR1 SNHLY and CDR2 FYNNEI. V lost 7 bases and J lost 1, with 16 bases in between. The CDR3 region is CASTKDEGVNTGELFF. In DNA form, the CDR3 reads TGTGCCAGCACCAAGGACGAAGGGGTGAACACCGGGGAGCTGTTTTTT.

V gene TRBV6-5 combines with J gene TRBJ1-2, with TRBD1 matching 9 bases. This CDR3 region has 15 residues. Germline loops: CDR1 MNHEY, CDR2 SVGAGI. J gave up 8 bases and V 6 bases, and 13 bases lay outside the gene matches. The chain's CDR3 is CASSANGQGSRGYTF. The CDR3 nucleotides are TGTGCCAGCAGCGCAAACGGACAGGGGAGTAGAGGCTACACCTTC.

The CDR3 DNA is TGCGCCAGCAGCTTGGGGACAGCTAACTATGGCTACACCTTC. Its protein product is CASSLGTANYGYTF. The chain is built from TRBV5-1 and TRBJ1-2, with a possible D match to TRBD1 (6 bases). CDR3 length: 14 amino acids. V was cut by 0 bases and J by 0 bases, with 6 bases left in between. The germline V gene has CDR1 SGHRS and CDR2 YFSETQ. The entire variable domain, with the rest obtained from reference TRBV5-1 and TRBJ1-2, is as follows: KAGVTQTPRYLIKTRGQQVTLSCSPISGHRSVSWYQQTPGQGLQFLFEYFSETQRNKGNFPGRFSGRQFSNSRSEMNVSTLELGDSALYLCASSLGTANYGYTFGSGTRLTVV.

This clone was found once. The rearrangement links TRBV11-3 to TRBJ2-2; a possible D gene is TRBD1 (6 bases). V lost 1 base to trimming and J lost 6 bases, with 12 bases between them. CDR1 is SGHNT and CDR2 is YENEEA in the germline V gene. The CDR3 runs 15 residues. This CDR3 reads CASSLGRGGSGELFF. In DNA form, the CDR3 reads TGTGCCAGCAGCTTAGGCAGGGGCGGATCCGGGGAGCTGTTTTTT.

The CDR3 reads CASSSPTTGRGNTIYF. The CDR3 nucleotides are TGTGCCAGCAGTTCCCCTACAACGGGGCGCGGAAACACCATATATTTT. This sequence joins TRBV6-6 and TRBJ1-3; D might be TRBD1 (5 bases). CDR3 size: 16 residues. Germline V CDR1 and CDR2: MNHNY, SVGAGI (reference sequence). Trimming stripped 4 bases from V and 4 bases from J, with 17 bases between.

This chain joins TRBV7-3 and TRBJ2-2, with 10 bases matching TRBD2. The trim removed 6 bases at V and 2 bases at J, leaving 9 bases unmatched. The CDR3 is 17 amino acids. Looked up from germline, CDR1 is SGHTA and CDR2 is FQGTGA. The CDR3 coding sequence is TGTGCCAGCAGACAAACTAGCGGGGTTACCAACACCGGGGAGCTGTTTTTT. It encodes CASRQTSGVTNTGELFF. The whole variable domain, remainder taken from reference TRBV7-3 and TRBJ2-2, is GAGVSQTPSNKVTEKGKYVELRCDPISGHTALYWYRQSLGQGPEFLIYFQGTGAADDSGLPNDRFFAVRPEGSVSTLKIQRTERGDSAVYLCASRQTSGVTNTGELFFGEGSRLTVL.

V and J are TRBV5-1 and TRBJ1-2; a weak D match, TRBD1 (6 bases). From germline, CDR1 is SGHRS and CDR2 YFSETQ. The length of the CDR3 is 14 residues. V was trimmed by 0 bases and J by 6 bases, leaving 12 bases between them. This CDR3 reads CASSLGQGSDGYTF. The CDR3 nucleotides read TGCGCCAGCAGCTTGGGCCAGGGGAGCGATGGCTACACCTTC. Full variable domain (rest looked up from reference TRBV5-1 and TRBJ1-2): KAGVTQTPRYLIKTRGQQVTLSCSPISGHRSVSWYQQTPGQGLQFLFEYFSETQRNKGNFPGRFSGRQFSNSRSEMNVSTLELGDSALYLCASSLGQGSDGYTFGSGTRLTVV.

The chain couples TRBV28 to TRBJ2-7; D is undetermined. The CDR3 covers 12 residues. V was pared by 6 bases and J by 3 bases, with 9 bases between. Germline CDR1 and CDR2: MDHEN and SYDVKM. The CDR3 reads CASRRTLYEQYF. CDR3 sequence (DNA): TGTGCCAGCAGACGTACACTCTACGAGCAGTACTTC.

The chain is built from TRBV7-2 and TRBJ2-7; 8 bases are shared with TRBD1. CDR3 size: 14 residues. The V and J ends lost 2 bases and 2 bases, in that order; junction bases with no gene match: 2. The germline CDR1 and CDR2 sequences are SGHTA and FQGNSA. The CDR3 loop reads CASSLRTGTYEQYF. The CDR3 DNA sequence: TGTGCCAGCAGCTTAAGGACAGGGACCTACGAGCAGTACTTC.

The V call is TRBV27, the J call TRBJ2-1; D may be TRBD1 (7 bases). There are 16 residues in the CDR3. V dropped 0 bases and J dropped 0 bases, with 9 bases sitting between them. Germline lookup yields CDR1 MNHEY and CDR2 SMNVEV (reference sequence). CDR3 DNA: TGTGCCAGCAGTTTATCGCAGGGGGGCTCCTACAATGAGCAGTTCTTC. This translates into CASSLSQGGSYNEQFF.

V gene TRBV20-1 combines with J gene TRBJ2-7; 9 bases fit TRBD2. J lost 4 bases, V lost 3 bases, and 7 bases had no gene match. This CDR3 is built from 14 residues. The germline V gene encodes CDR1 DFQATT and CDR2 SNEGSKA (reference sequence). CDR3 bases: TGCAGTGCTAGTGTGGCTAGCGGGGTTTACGAGCAGTACTTC. Translation gives CSASVASGVYEQYF.

This clone was detected only a few times. The chain uses TRBV5-4 and TRBJ2-1, with D perhaps matching TRBD2 (7 bases). Germline V gene lookup returns CDR1 SGHNT and CDR2 YYREEE (reference sequence). V was cut by 0 bases and J by 0 bases, with 13 bases left in between. The CDR3 covers 17 residues. The CDR3 protein is CASSLDGGPSSYNEQFF. DNA of the CDR3: TGTGCCAGCAGCTTGGACGGGGGGCCGAGCTCCTACAATGAGCAGTTCTTC.

The chain carries TRBV2 and TRBJ1-2; D is undetermined. Germline V lookup: CDR1 SNHLY, CDR2 FYNNEI. Trimming left V 6 bases short and J 5 bases short, with 13 bases between. The length of the CDR3 is 13 residues. In DNA, the CDR3 is TGTGCCAGCAGGCCAGGCAGTGAGTATGGCTACACCTTC. It codes for CASRPGSEYGYTF. The whole variable domain, filled in from reference TRBV2 and TRBJ1-2, reads EPEVTQTPSHQVTQMGQEVILRCVPISNHLYFYWYRQILGQKVEFLVSFYNNEISEKSEIFDDQFSVERPDGSNFTLKIRSTKLEDSAMYFCASRPGSEYGYTFGSGTRLTVV.

The rearrangement joins TRBV18 to TRBJ1-2; D is unclear. Germline V CDR1 and CDR2: KGHSH, LQKENI. V lost 6 bases and J 0 bases, leaving 20 bases between the germline ends. The CDR3 totals 17 residues. As DNA, the CDR3 is TGTGCCAGCTCCCCCCCCCGAGCGGCGGAAGCTAACTATGGCTACACCTTC. This gives the protein CASSPPRAAEANYGYTF. The full variable domain, with the rest looked up from reference TRBV18 and TRBJ1-2, is NAGVMQNPRHLVRRRGQEARLRCSPMKGHSHVYWYRQLPEEGLKFMVYLQKENIIDESGMPKERFSAEFPKEGPSILRIQQVVRGDSAAYFCASSPPRAAEANYGYTFGSGTRLTVV.

This chain links TRBV7-8 with TRBJ2-2, with a weak D call TRBD2 (5 bases). The CDR3 spans 13 residues. Trimming cost V 5 bases and J 7 bases, with 11 bases left between them. The germline CDR1 and CDR2 sequences are SGHVS and FQNEAQ. CDR3 coding DNA: TGTGCCAGCAGCCTGGACTTGGACGGGGAGCTGTTTTTT. It is translated as CASSLDLDGELFF.